This record looks at one T cell receptor (beta chain) sequence and its context. The data derive from a study of blood T cell repertoires in COVID-19. In the study overall: There were acute and convalescent COVID-19 samples, and they came from the United States, Italy and Spain. The cDNA or gDNA used as material had been derived from T cells, B-cell-depleted T cells, or PBMCs.

Methods used by the authors: Reference gene primers were amplified, and this amplification served to estimate nucleated cell counts. Profiling relied on immunoSEQ multiplex PCR, and the TCRdb table lists in-frame clones only, not all of them. The V and J calls and clone size were taken over from that table, and D and trimming were inferred from the DNA. The sample yields 140,000 to 150,000 clones, about 87% seen once. The receptor was isolated from a human donor in a cohort sampled during active COVID-19. Sequencing was performed on peripheral blood.

For the CDR3, the DNA is TGTGCCAGTAGTGCCGGACAGGGGATAACTGAAGCTTTCTTT. Amino acids: CASSAGQGITEAFF. The chain employs TRBV19 and TRBJ1-1; 9 bases fit TRBD1. Trimming at V came to 5 bases and at J to 5 bases, leaving 6 bases not matched to a gene. From germline, CDR1 is LNHDA and CDR2 SQIVND (reference sequence). This CDR3 spans 14 amino acids.